The rows below give T cell receptor beta chains drawn from one sample of a study of memory CD4+ T cells and cytomegalovirus serostatus. TCRdb's table, derived via immunoSEQ multiplex PCR, lists solely in-frame clones and lacks some. The table lists tens of thousands of clones, around 80% of them singletons. The sequenced sample was memory CD4+ T cells from blood. The receptors shown here come from an adult in good health and CMV-seronegative. The CDR3 runs from the conserved cysteine through the conserved F or W. The order of the fields is J gene, clone size, D gene, V gene, CDR3 protein. D genes are given only for firm matches. Rows may omit the clone size; those that give it use once, few, many or a size class.

J gene: TRBJ2-5
clone size: medium-sized
D gene: .
V gene: TRBV6-1
CDR3 protein: CASSEFGETQYF

J gene: TRBJ2-2
clone size: .
D gene: .
V gene: TRBV12-5
CDR3 protein: CASGPEFNTGELFF

J gene: TRBJ1-2
clone size: few
D gene: .
V gene: TRBV30
CDR3 protein: CAWSYSGASGYTF

J gene: TRBJ2-7
clone size: .
D gene: .
V gene: TRBV11-2
CDR3 protein: CASSLVKGGTYEQYF

J gene: TRBJ2-1
clone size: .
D gene: TRBD2
V gene: TRBV5-1
CDR3 protein: CASSYTSGKVVWQFF

J gene: TRBJ1-1
clone size: .
D gene: .
V gene: TRBV19
CDR3 protein: CASSTQGWTEAFF

J gene: TRBJ2-1
clone size: .
D gene: .
V gene: TRBV28
CDR3 protein: CASSIRTKLYNEQFF

J gene: TRBJ2-7
clone size: .
D gene: .
V gene: TRBV7-8
CDR3 protein: CASIPRGRGYEQYF

J gene: TRBJ1-2
clone size: once
D gene: TRBD1
V gene: TRBV6-1
CDR3 protein: CASSDWDRYGYTF

J gene: TRBJ1-1
clone size: .
D gene: .
V gene: TRBV28
CDR3 protein: CASSSRGNTEAFF

J gene: TRBJ1-3
clone size: few
D gene: .
V gene: TRBV6-1
CDR3 protein: CASSEYEAGNTIYF

J gene: TRBJ1-5
clone size: .
D gene: .
V gene: TRBV19
CDR3 protein: CASSIDPAGYQPQHF

J gene: TRBJ2-6
clone size: once
D gene: TRBD2
V gene: TRBV5-4
CDR3 protein: CASSPGLAGFSGANVLTF

J gene: TRBJ1-1
clone size: .
D gene: .
V gene: TRBV2
CDR3 protein: CASSQFENTEAFF

J gene: TRBJ2-7
clone size: .
D gene: .
V gene: TRBV9
CDR3 protein: CASSPQEGWVYEQYF

J gene: TRBJ2-3
clone size: .
D gene: .
V gene: TRBV6-5
CDR3 protein: CASSYSFTRPDTQYF

J gene: TRBJ2-2
clone size: .
D gene: .
V gene: TRBV6-1
CDR3 protein: CASSELAGTGELFF

J gene: TRBJ2-7
clone size: .
D gene: .
V gene: TRBV28
CDR3 protein: CASSLVTSYEQYF

J gene: TRBJ2-1
clone size: .
D gene: TRBD2
V gene: TRBV18
CDR3 protein: CASSPPGSGKRNEQFF

J gene: TRBJ2-1
clone size: .
D gene: TRBD2
V gene: TRBV2
CDR3 protein: CASQTSGSNEQFF

J gene: TRBJ2-2
clone size: .
D gene: .
V gene: TRBV9
CDR3 protein: CASSPSRGGELFF

J gene: TRBJ2-2
clone size: .
D gene: .
V gene: TRBV29-1
CDR3 protein: CSVEGPYTGELFF

J gene: TRBJ2-1
clone size: .
D gene: TRBD2
V gene: TRBV4-2
CDR3 protein: CASSNGLAGGLYNEQFF

J gene: TRBJ2-1
clone size: .
D gene: .
V gene: TRBV27
CDR3 protein: CASSFFSGTEQFF

J gene: TRBJ2-7
clone size: .
D gene: TRBD1
V gene: TRBV29-1
CDR3 protein: CSVEGLKDRGFEQYF

J gene: TRBJ2-2
clone size: .
D gene: .
V gene: TRBV6-5
CDR3 protein: CASSTFQAGELFF

J gene: TRBJ1-6
clone size: .
D gene: .
V gene: TRBV27
CDR3 protein: CASSLQSRGDSPLHF

J gene: TRBJ2-3
clone size: .
D gene: .
V gene: TRBV6-1
CDR3 protein: CASSEGQGYTDTQYF

J gene: TRBJ1-4
clone size: .
D gene: .
V gene: TRBV6-6
CDR3 protein: CASSRPAGNNEKLFF

J gene: TRBJ2-7
clone size: .
D gene: .
V gene: TRBV29-1
CDR3 protein: CSAGVGVYEQYF

J gene: TRBJ2-7
clone size: .
D gene: .
V gene: TRBV30
CDR3 protein: CACLTPSYEQYF

J gene: TRBJ1-5
clone size: few
D gene: .
V gene: TRBV28
CDR3 protein: CASSEGGQPQHF

J gene: TRBJ1-1
clone size: .
D gene: TRBD1
V gene: TRBV7-9
CDR3 protein: CASSPGQGAGVGTEAFF

J gene: TRBJ2-5
clone size: .
D gene: TRBD2
V gene: TRBV5-4
CDR3 protein: CASSLPTSGRAGETQYF

J gene: TRBJ2-1
clone size: .
D gene: .
V gene: TRBV30
CDR3 protein: CAWTGVPAYNEQFF

J gene: TRBJ2-7
clone size: .
D gene: .
V gene: TRBV5-1
CDR3 protein: CASSLGLRDVYEQYF

J gene: TRBJ2-7
clone size: .
D gene: TRBD2
V gene: TRBV6-5
CDR3 protein: CASGGNPSGRGQQYF

J gene: TRBJ2-1
clone size: .
D gene: .
V gene: TRBV18
CDR3 protein: CASSPGSVGNNEQFF

J gene: TRBJ1-2
clone size: .
D gene: TRBD1
V gene: TRBV28
CDR3 protein: CASTIGTGNYGYTF

J gene: TRBJ1-5
clone size: .
D gene: TRBD1
V gene: TRBV10-3
CDR3 protein: CAIRPTGGQEDQPQHF

J gene: TRBJ2-1
clone size: .
D gene: .
V gene: TRBV4-1
CDR3 protein: CASSFHNEQFF

J gene: TRBJ2-1
clone size: .
D gene: .
V gene: TRBV30
CDR3 protein: CAWRQGSYNEQFF

J gene: TRBJ2-1
clone size: .
D gene: TRBD2
V gene: TRBV19
CDR3 protein: CASSQRTGTSGRSDEQFF

J gene: TRBJ1-1
clone size: .
D gene: TRBD1
V gene: TRBV5-1
CDR3 protein: CASSLTGGMNTEAFF

J gene: TRBJ2-3
clone size: once
D gene: TRBD2
V gene: TRBV5-4
CDR3 protein: CASSKGTSGSADTQYF

J gene: TRBJ2-3
clone size: .
D gene: TRBD2
V gene: TRBV27
CDR3 protein: CASSRLAGEDTQYF